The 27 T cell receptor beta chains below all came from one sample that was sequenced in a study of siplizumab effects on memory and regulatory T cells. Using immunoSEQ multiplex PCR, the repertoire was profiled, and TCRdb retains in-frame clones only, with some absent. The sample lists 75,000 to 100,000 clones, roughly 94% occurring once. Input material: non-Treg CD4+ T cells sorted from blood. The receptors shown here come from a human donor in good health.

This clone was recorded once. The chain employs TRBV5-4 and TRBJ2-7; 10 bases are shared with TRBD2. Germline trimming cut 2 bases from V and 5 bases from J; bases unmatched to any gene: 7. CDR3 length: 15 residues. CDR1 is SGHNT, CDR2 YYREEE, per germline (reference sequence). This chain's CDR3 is CASSFPGLANHEQYF. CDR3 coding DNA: TGTGCCAGCAGCTTCCCGGGACTAGCGAACCACGAGCAGTACTTC.

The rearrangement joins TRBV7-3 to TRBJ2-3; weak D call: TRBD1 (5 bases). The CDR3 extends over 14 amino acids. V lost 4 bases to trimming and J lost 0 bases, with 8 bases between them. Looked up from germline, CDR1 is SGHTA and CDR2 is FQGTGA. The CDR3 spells CASSSTASTDTQYF. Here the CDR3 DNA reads TGTGCCAGCAGCTCGACAGCCAGCACAGATACGCAGTATTTT.

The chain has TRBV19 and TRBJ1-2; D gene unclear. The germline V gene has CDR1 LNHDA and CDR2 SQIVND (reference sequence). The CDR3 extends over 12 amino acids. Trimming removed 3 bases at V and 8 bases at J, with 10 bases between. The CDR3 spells CASSIWQYGYTF. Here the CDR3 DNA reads TGTGCCAGTAGTATTTGGCAGTACGGCTACACCTTC. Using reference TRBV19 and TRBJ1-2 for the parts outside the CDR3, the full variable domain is DGGITQSPKYLFRKEGQNVTLSCEQNLNHDAMYWYRQDPGQGLRLIYYSQIVNDFQKGDIAEGYSVSREKKESFPLTVTSAQKNPTAFYLCASSIWQYGYTFGSGTRLTVV.

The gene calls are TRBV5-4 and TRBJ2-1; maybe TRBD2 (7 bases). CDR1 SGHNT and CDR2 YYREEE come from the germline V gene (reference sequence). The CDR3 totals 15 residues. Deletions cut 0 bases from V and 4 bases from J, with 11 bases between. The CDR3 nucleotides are TGTGCCAGCAGCTTGGGGGCGGGGGCTTACAATGAGCAGTTCTTC. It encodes CASSLGAGAYNEQFF.

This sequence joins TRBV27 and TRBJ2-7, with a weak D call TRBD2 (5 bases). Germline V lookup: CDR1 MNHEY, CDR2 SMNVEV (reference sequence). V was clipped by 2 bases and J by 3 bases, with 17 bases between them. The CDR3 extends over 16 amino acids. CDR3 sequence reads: CASSLSSGLSGYEQYF. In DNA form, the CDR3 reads TGTGCCAGCAGTTTAAGCTCCGGACTTTCTGGCTACGAGCAGTACTTC.

CDR3 nucleotide sequence: TGTGCCAGCAGCTACGGACAGGGGAACACTGAAGCTTTCTTT. Its protein product is CASSYGQGNTEAFF. The genes are TRBV7-3 and TRBJ1-1; 8 bases line up with TRBD1. This CDR3 region has 14 residues. Germline CDR1 and CDR2: SGHTA and FQGTGA. Unmatched junction bases numbered 2, after V lost 4 bases and J lost 1 base.

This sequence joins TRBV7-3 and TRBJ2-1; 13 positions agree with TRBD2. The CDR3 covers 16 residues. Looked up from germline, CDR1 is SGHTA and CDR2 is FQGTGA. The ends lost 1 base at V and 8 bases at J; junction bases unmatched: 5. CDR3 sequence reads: CASSLRWTSGSYEQFF. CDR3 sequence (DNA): TGTGCCAGCAGCTTAAGATGGACTAGCGGGAGCTATGAGCAGTTCTTC.

CDR3 amino acids: CASNSASGNTIYF. The CDR3, as DNA: TGTGCCAGCAATTCGGCCTCTGGAAACACCATATATTTT. This chain uses TRBV6-5 with TRBJ1-3, with D unclear. This CDR3 comprises 13 residues. V shed 7 bases and J shed 0 bases, with 7 bases lying between them. Germline values: CDR1 MNHEY, CDR2 SVGAGI.

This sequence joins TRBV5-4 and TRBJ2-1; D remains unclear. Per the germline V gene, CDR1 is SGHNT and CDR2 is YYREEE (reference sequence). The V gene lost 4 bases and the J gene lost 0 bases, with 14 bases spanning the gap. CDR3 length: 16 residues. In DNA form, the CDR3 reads TGTGCCAGCAGCAACCCGCGTAAGAGCTCCTACAATGAGCAGTTCTTC. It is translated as CASSNPRKSSYNEQFF.

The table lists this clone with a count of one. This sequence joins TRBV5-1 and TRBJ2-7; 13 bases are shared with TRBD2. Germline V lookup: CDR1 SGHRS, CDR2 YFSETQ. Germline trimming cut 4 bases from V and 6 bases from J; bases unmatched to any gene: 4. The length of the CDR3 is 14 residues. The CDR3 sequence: CASSLWTSGSEQYF. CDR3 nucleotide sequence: TGCGCCAGCAGCCTGTGGACTAGCGGGAGCGAGCAGTACTTC.

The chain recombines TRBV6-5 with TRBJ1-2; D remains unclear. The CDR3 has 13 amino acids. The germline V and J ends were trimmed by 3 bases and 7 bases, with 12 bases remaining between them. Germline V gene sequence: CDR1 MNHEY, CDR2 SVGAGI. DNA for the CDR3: TGTGCCAGCAGTTATTCCACCCGGGTTGGCTACACCTTC. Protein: CASSYSTRVGYTF.

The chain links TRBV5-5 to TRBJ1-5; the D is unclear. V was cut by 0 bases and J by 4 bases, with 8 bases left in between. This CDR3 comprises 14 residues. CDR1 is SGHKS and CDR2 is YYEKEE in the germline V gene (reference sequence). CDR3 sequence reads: CASSLVGQNQPQHF. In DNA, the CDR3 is TGTGCCAGCAGCTTGGTAGGGCAAAATCAGCCCCAGCATTTT. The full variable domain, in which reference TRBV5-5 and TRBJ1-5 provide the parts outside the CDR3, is DAGVTQSPTHLIKTRGQQVTLRCSPISGHKSVSWYQQVLGQGPQFIFQYYEKEERGRGNFPDRFSARQFPNYSSELNVNALLLGDSALYLCASSLVGQNQPQHFGDGTRLSIL.

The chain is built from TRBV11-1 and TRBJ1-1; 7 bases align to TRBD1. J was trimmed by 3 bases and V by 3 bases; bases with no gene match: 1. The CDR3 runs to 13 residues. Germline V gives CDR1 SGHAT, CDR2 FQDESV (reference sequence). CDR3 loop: CASSFQGDTEAFF. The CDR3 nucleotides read TGTGCCAGCAGCTTTCAGGGGGACACTGAAGCTTTCTTT.

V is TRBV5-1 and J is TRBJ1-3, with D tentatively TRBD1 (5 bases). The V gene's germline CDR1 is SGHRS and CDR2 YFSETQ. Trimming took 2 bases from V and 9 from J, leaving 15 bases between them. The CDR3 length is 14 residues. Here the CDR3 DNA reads TGCGCCAGCAGCTTCGGAGGAGGGGAGAGCACCATATATTTT. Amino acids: CASSFGGGESTIYF.

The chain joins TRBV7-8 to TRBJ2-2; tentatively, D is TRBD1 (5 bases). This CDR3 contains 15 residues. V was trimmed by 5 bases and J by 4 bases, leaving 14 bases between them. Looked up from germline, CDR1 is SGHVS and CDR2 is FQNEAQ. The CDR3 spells CASSPRRAVTGELFF. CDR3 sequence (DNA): TGTGCCAGCAGCCCCCGCAGGGCCGTCACCGGGGAGCTGTTTTTT.

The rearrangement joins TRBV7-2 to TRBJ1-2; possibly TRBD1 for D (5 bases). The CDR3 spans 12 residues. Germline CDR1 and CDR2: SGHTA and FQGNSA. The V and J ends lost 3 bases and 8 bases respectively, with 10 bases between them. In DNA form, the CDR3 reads TGTGCCAGCAGCTTTTACGGGGGAGGCTACACCTTC. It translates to CASSFYGGGYTF.

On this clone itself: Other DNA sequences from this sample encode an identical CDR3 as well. CDR3 nucleotides: TGTGCCAGCAGTTTTTCCAGGGTCTCCTACGAGCAGTACTTC. Translation: CASSFSRVSYEQYF. The chain uses TRBV28 and TRBJ2-7, with TRBD1 as a possible D gene (5 bases). V lost 3 bases and J 0 bases, leaving 9 bases between the germline ends. This CDR3 spans 14 amino acids. The germline V gene has CDR1 MDHEN and CDR2 SYDVKM. Based on the CDR3 plus reference TRBV28 and TRBJ2-7, the full variable domain is DVKVTQSSRYLVKRTGEKVFLECVQDMDHENMFWYRQDPGLGLRLIYFSYDVKMKEKGDIPEGYSVSREKKERFSLILESASTNQTSMYLCASSFSRVSYEQYFGPGTRLTVT.

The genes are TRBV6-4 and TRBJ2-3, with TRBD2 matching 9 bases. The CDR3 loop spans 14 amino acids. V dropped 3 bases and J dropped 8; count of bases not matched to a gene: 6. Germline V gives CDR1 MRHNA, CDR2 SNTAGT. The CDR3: CASSDNSGSGTQYF. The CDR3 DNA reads TGTGCCAGCAGTGATAATAGCGGGAGTGGTACGCAGTATTTT.

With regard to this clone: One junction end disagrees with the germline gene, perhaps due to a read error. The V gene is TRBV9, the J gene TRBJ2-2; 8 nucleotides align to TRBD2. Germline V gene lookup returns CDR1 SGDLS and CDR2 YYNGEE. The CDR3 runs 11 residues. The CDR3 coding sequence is TGTGCCAGCAGCGATCCCGGGGGACTAGGTTTT. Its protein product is CASSDPGGLGF.

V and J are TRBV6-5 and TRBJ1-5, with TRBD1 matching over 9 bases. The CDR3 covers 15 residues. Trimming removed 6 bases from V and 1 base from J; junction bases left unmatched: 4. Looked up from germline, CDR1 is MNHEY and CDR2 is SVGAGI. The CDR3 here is CASSPDRGSNQPQHF. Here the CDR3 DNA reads TGTGCCAGCAGCCCCGACAGGGGGAGCAATCAGCCCCAGCATTTT.

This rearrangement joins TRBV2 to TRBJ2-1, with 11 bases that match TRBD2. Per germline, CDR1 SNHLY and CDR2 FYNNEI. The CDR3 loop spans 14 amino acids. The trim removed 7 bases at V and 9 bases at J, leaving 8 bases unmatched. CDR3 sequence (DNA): TGTGCCAGCAAGGGTACTAGCGGGAGAGGTGAGCAGTTCTTC. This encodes CASKGTSGRGEQFF.

This CDR3 reads CASSFGPTGRSYEQYF. Written as DNA, the CDR3 is TGTGCCAGCAGCTTCGGACCCACAGGAAGGTCCTACGAGCAGTACTTC. This chain connects TRBV7-2 to TRBJ2-7; D may be TRBD1 (5 bases). The germline V gene has CDR1 SGHTA and CDR2 FQGNSA. The CDR3 covers 16 residues. V was trimmed by 3 bases and J by 1 base, leaving 16 bases between them. The variable domain in full, completed from reference TRBV7-2 and TRBJ2-7, reads GAGVSQSPSNKVTEKGKDVELRCDPISGHTALYWYRQSLGQGLEFLIYFQGNSAPDKSGLPSDRFSAERTGGSVSTLTIQRTQQEDSAVYLCASSFGPTGRSYEQYFGPGTRLTVT.

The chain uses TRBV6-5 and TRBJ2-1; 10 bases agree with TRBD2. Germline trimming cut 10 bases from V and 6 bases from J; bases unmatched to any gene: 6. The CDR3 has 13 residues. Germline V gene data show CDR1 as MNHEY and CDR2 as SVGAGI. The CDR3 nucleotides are TGTGCCACCCGACTAGCGGGTACCAATGAGCAGTTCTTC. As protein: CATRLAGTNEQFF.

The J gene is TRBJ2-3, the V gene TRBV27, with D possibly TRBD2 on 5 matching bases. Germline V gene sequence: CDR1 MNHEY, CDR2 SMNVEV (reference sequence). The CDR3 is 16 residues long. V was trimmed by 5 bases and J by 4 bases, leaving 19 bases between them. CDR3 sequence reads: CASSESDPRAPDTQYF. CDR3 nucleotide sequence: TGTGCCAGCAGTGAGTCGGACCCGAGGGCTCCAGATACGCAGTATTTT.

Here the CDR3 reads CASSARGGTVLRNTIYF. The CDR3 DNA sequence: TGTGCCAGCAGCGCCCGAGGGGGGACGGTTCTTAGAAACACCATATATTTT. The V call is TRBV28, the J call TRBJ1-3, with TRBD1 as a possible D gene (6 bases). V lost 6 bases to trimming and J lost 5 bases, with 23 bases between them. The CDR3 length is 17 residues. Germline V CDR1 and CDR2: MDHEN, SYDVKM. Full variable domain (missing parts from reference TRBV28 and TRBJ1-3): DVKVTQSSRYLVKRTGEKVFLECVQDMDHENMFWYRQDPGLGLRLIYFSYDVKMKEKGDIPEGYSVSREKKERFSLILESASTNQTSMYLCASSARGGTVLRNTIYFGEGSWLTVV.

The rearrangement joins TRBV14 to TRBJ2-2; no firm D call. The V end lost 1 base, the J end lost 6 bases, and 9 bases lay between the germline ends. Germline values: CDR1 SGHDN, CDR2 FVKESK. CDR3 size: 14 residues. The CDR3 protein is CASSQVSQAGELFF. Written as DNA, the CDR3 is TGTGCCAGCAGCCAAGTGAGCCAAGCCGGGGAGCTGTTTTTT.

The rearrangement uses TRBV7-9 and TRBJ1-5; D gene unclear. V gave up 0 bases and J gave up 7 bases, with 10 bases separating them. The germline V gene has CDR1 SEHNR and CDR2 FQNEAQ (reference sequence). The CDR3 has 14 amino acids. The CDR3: CASSLALSLQPQHF. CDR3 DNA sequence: TGTGCCAGCAGCTTAGCGTTATCCTTGCAGCCCCAGCATTTT.